This T cell receptor (beta chain) derives from a study of OX40 agonist ivuxolimab in advanced cancers. On the study more broadly: Dose-escalation patients' cancers were hepatocellular carcinoma, melanoma, renal cell or head and neck cancer. The mean age was roughly 60 years, ranging from about 20 to 90, with approximately 85% of participants male.

Using immunoSEQ multiplex PCR, the repertoire was profiled, and TCRdb retains in-frame clones only, with some absent. Among roughly 53,000 clones, around 81% were seen once, and the ten largest hold around 2.8%. The CDR3 loop spans 14 amino acids. CDR1 is SNHLY and CDR2 is FYNNEI in the germline V gene. V trimming: 4 bases; J trimming: 5 bases; junction bases outside the gene matches: 6. The material was CD4+ or CD8+ T cells sorted from blood, obtained in a trial of the OX40 agonist ivuxolimab. The receptor was derived from an adult with an advanced solid tumor such as melanoma, head and neck, liver or kidney cancer. V usage is TRBV2 and J usage is TRBJ2-5; 8 bases match TRBD2. DNA for the CDR3: TGTGCCAGCAGTGGATTAGCGGGGATTGAGACCCAGTACTTC. It is translated as CASSGLAGIETQYF.